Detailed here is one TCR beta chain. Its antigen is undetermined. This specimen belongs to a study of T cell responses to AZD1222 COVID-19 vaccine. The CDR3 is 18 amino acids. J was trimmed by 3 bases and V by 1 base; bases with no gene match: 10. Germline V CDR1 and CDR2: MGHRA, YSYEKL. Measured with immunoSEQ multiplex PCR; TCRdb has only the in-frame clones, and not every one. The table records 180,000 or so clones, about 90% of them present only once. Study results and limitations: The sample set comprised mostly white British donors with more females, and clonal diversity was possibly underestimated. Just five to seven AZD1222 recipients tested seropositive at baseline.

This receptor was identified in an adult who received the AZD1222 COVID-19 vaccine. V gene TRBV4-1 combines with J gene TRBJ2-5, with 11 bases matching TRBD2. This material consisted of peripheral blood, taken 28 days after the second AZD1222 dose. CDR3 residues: CASSQGFRSTSGKETQYF. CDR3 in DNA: TGCGCCAGCAGCCAAGGCTTCCGCTCGACTAGCGGGAAAGAGACCCAGTACTTC.